The entry below gives a single T cell receptor beta chain sequence along with its context. Germline CDR1 is MNHEY and CDR2 is SVGAGI. This CDR3 is built from 14 residues. Trimming stripped 6 bases from V and 6 bases from J, with 15 bases between. These data belong to a study of T cells in tumors after PD-1 blockade. Repertoires were generated with immunoSEQ multiplex PCR, while TCRdb's copy carries only in-frame clones and drops some. The profile covers more than 50,000 clones, with under 80% appearing a single time and about 4.4% taken by the ten largest. The chain recombines TRBV6-5 with TRBJ1-5; D is unclear. The sample here was PBMCs, taken after anti-PD-1 treatment. The clonotype comes from a human donor with basal cell carcinoma. Here the CDR3 DNA reads TGTGCCAGCAGCCTTTTCTTGAGCGGTCAGCCCCAGCATTTT. Protein product: CASSLFLSGQPQHF.